This T cell receptor (beta chain) was captured in a study of blood T cell repertoires in COVID-19. Study at large: The origin of the acute and convalescent COVID-19 samples was the United States, Italy and Spain.

Clones were sequenced by immunoSEQ multiplex PCR, and TCRdb holds only the in-frame ones, with some missing. Of some 180,000 clones listed, approximately 91% are singletons. From germline, CDR1 is MDHEN and CDR2 SYDVKM. This CDR3 is 15 amino acids long. Trimming stripped 7 bases from V and 2 bases from J, with 16 bases between. A Seattle source enrolled patients during active infection and followed them longitudinally. The sequence was obtained from a young man with COVID-19, enrolled during active disease. The chain employs TRBV28 and TRBJ2-3; possible D gene TRBD2, 6 bases. Input material: peripheral blood. The CDR3 loop reads CASTFGIADTDTQYF. The CDR3 nucleotides read TGTGCCAGCACCTTCGGGATAGCGGACACAGATACGCAGTATTTT.